This T cell receptor beta chain is drawn from a study of regulatory T cells. The primer mix had 52 TRBV and 13 TRBJ primers. Libraries were prepared by immunoSEQ multiplex PCR; TCRdb keeps only in-frame clonotypes and omits some of them. The table has 25,000 or so clones, about 88% seen once; the top ten hold roughly 1.3%. Concerning this clone: Antigen unknown.

Patients aged 2 to 39 years had fewer naive T cells. General observations from the study: Hydrophobic residues at CDR3 positions 6 and 7 were enriched in conventional CD4+ T cells of CD3G-deficient patients.

The CDR3 has 14 residues. CDR1 and CDR2 from the germline V gene are SEHNR and FQNEAQ (reference sequence). J was trimmed by 4 bases and V by 0 bases; bases with no gene match: 1. This receptor was taken from a child between 10 and 17 years old with CD3G deficiency. V and J are TRBV7-9 and TRBJ2-3; TRBD2 matches 7 bases. Specimen: conventional CD4+ T cells sorted from blood. The CDR3 sequence: CASSLAAGADTQYF. DNA of the CDR3: TGTGCCAGCAGCTTAGCGGCGGGAGCAGATACGCAGTATTTT.